Listed below are T cell receptor beta chains from one sample, sequenced in a study of response to subunit inactivated influenza vaccine. MiXCR, applied by TCRdb to the RT-PCR reads, yields one record per CDR3 protein. Here the sample spans just under 550,000 distinct CDR3 sequences, approximately 22% being singletons. These records were also assigned to another study, of T cells expressing NK-cell markers.

The sample was CD4+ T cells sorted from PBMCs, taken roughly 12 days after vaccination. The receptor source for this set is a man aged 50-60 years who received an inactivated influenza vaccine. CDR3s include the opening cysteine and the closing phenylalanine or tryptophan. A D gene is named only where the DNA matches it firmly.

D gene,J gene,V gene,CDR3 protein
TRBD2,TRBJ2-1,TRBV12-5,CASGWSLAGVSYNEQFF
NA,TRBJ2-1,TRBV28,CASSPRNKGEQFF
NA,TRBJ2-7,TRBV28,CASRTQQSREQYF
NA,TRBJ1-1,TRBV29-1,CSVSRDSNTEAFF
NA,TRBJ2-1,TRBV5-6,CASLPSNGDEQFF
NA,TRBJ1-2,TRBV5-1,CASSLAFDYGYTF
NA,TRBJ1-2,TRBV4-3,CASSQDFREDYGYTF
NA,TRBJ2-2,TRBV19,CASSMRGAHTGELFF
NA,TRBJ1-1,TRBV12-3/TRBV12-4,CASTVKRNTEAFF
NA,TRBJ1-6,TRBV6-2/TRBV6-3,CASSYGRGISPLHF
NA,TRBJ2-7,TRBV3-1,CASSQGGGSYEQYF
NA,TRBJ1-5,TRBV30,CAWSVQGRQPQHF
NA,TRBJ2-1,TRBV19,CASMGPLGEQFF
NA,TRBJ1-5,TRBV7-6,CASSADGGQPQHF
NA,TRBJ1-2,TRBV19,CASSPGVGNNYGYTF
TRBD2,TRBJ2-1,TRBV3-1,CASSQVSGTYNEQFF
NA,TRBJ2-5,TRBV6-5,CASSRLDGTQYF
NA,TRBJ2-3,TRBV9,CASARGILTDTQYF
TRBD1,TRBJ2-2,TRBV24-1,CATSDTATGTIGELFF
NA,TRBJ1-5,TRBV29-1,CSVAQGPSNQPQHF
TRBD1,TRBJ2-1,TRBV2,CASSERLGQYNEQFF
TRBD1,TRBJ2-2,TRBV29-1,CSASLGTGDTGELFF
NA,TRBJ1-2,TRBV9,CASSVTTGPKPYGYTF
NA,TRBJ1-2,TRBV12-3/TRBV12-4,CASSLWGDGGYTF
NA,TRBJ2-7,TRBV28,CASSDGTSYEQYF
TRBD2,TRBJ2-3,TRBV20-1,CSARDAQRGHADTQYF
TRBD2,TRBJ2-7,TRBV30,CAWSLLAGGNSYEQYF
TRBD2,TRBJ2-3,TRBV15,CVTSRSLAGVTDTQYF
NA,TRBJ2-7,TRBV5-6,CASSPTGTSLDEQYF
NA,TRBJ2-7,TRBV2,CASRLSGLYF
NA,TRBJ2-1,TRBV19,CASSSAGGYEQFF
NA,TRBJ2-1,TRBV6-5,CASSFTGTANNEQFF
TRBD2,TRBJ2-3,TRBV12-3/TRBV12-4,CASSLGRGTTDTQYF
TRBD1,TRBJ1-6,TRBV6-1,CAGSLDRSIVPLHF
NA,TRBJ2-3,TRBV24-1,CATSDSQRRQQYF
TRBD2,TRBJ2-1,TRBV15,CATSSRTSGSSSSYNEQFF
TRBD1,TRBJ1-2,TRBV7-9,CASSLAGQGLAGYTF
NA,TRBJ1-6,TRBV7-9,CASSPTGSWSPLHF
NA,TRBJ2-7,TRBV5-5,CASSLGPAEQYF
NA,TRBJ2-2,TRBV19,CASSSPGDPMNTGELFF
NA,TRBJ2-2,TRBV2,CASSEFPNTGELFF
NA,TRBJ2-7,TRBV7-2,CASSLGRDSLLQYF
NA,TRBJ1-1,TRBV3-1,CASSQEPGTEAFF
TRBD2,TRBJ2-1,TRBV6-1,CASKMLAGGRDEQFF
NA,TRBJ2-3,TRBV10-3,CAISGGALDTQYF
NA,TRBJ1-5,TRBV7-3,CASSLTGGLECNQPQHF
NA,TRBJ1-2,TRBV2,CASSEALASGGYTF
NA,TRBJ1-6,TRBV20-1,CSAGRVDFYSPLHF
NA,TRBJ2-5,TRBV6-1,CASSEALGGQIQSETQYF
NA,TRBJ1-2,TRBV12-3/TRBV12-4,CASSAGTRGYTF
TRBD2,TRBJ2-3,TRBV12-3/TRBV12-4,CASSFAGGPVDTQYF
NA,TRBJ2-1,TRBV5-1,CASSFGRYNEQFF
NA,TRBJ1-5,TRBV7-2,CASRLENQPQHF
NA,TRBJ2-3,TRBV4-3,CASSVESGTDTQYF
TRBD2,TRBJ2-2,TRBV5-1,CASSLSGGAGTGELFF
TRBD1,TRBJ2-5,TRBV25-1,CASSEWPGQQTSQETQYF
TRBD2,TRBJ2-7,TRBV28,CASKEREYEQYF
NA,TRBJ2-6,TRBV5-1,CASSLELTSGANVLTF
NA,TRBJ2-2,TRBV24-1,CATSDPTVNTGELFF